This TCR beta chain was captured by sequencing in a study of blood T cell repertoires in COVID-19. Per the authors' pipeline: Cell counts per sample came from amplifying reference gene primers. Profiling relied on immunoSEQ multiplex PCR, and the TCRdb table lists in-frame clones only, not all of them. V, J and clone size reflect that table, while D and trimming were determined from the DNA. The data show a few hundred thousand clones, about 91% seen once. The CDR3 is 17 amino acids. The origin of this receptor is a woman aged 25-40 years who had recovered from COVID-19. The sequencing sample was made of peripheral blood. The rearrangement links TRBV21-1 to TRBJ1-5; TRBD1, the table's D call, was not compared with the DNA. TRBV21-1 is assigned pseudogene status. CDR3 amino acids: CASSRPDRTYSNQPQHF. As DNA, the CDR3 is TGTGCCAGCAGCAGGCCGGACAGGACTTATAGCAATCAGCCCCAGCATTTT.